The next 25 T cell receptor beta chains were all read from a single sample in a study of blood T cell repertoires in COVID-19. Produced via immunoSEQ multiplex PCR; TCRdb's table is partial and in-frame only. The sample has approximately 330,000 clones, about nine tenths seen once. Sequencing was performed on peripheral blood. Receptor source: a man aged 25-45 years with COVID-19, enrolled during active disease.

The chain uses TRBV23-1 and TRBJ2-7; D unresolved. TRBV23-1 is marked as an open reading frame, function uncertain. V lost 5 bases and J 2 bases, leaving 10 bases between the germline ends. The length of the CDR3 is 13 residues. The CDR3 reads CASSFQSTYEQYF. The CDR3 DNA reads TGCGCCAGCAGTTTCCAGTCGACCTACGAGCAGTACTTC.

Only a few counts were recorded for this clone. The same CDR3 also results from other DNA sequences found in this sample. The chain couples TRBV7-9 to TRBJ1-1, with D unclear. CDR3 length: 13 amino acids. Trimming left V 2 bases short and J 1 base short, with 5 bases between. Germline V gene sequence: CDR1 SEHNR, CDR2 FQNEAQ (reference sequence). CDR3 in amino acids: CASSLSQNTEAFF. DNA of the CDR3: TGTGCCAGCAGCTTAAGCCAGAACACTGAAGCTTTCTTT.

The count of this clone is one. J is TRBJ2-7 and V is TRBV5-4, with 8 bases lining up with TRBD2. The CDR3 loop spans 16 amino acids. Trimming took 0 bases from V and 4 from J; bases not matched to a gene: 9. Germline V CDR1 and CDR2: SGHNT, YYREEE (reference sequence). The CDR3 nucleotides read TGTGCCAGCAGCTTGGGGGCGGGAGGTCCTCAATACGAGCAGTACTTC. It is translated as CASSLGAGGPQYEQYF.

The chain recombines TRBV7-8 with TRBJ2-1; TRBD2 matches at 13 bases. The CDR3 totals 15 residues. Per the germline V gene, CDR1 is SGHVS and CDR2 is FQNEAQ. The junction had 2 bases not matched to a gene; V was cut back by 1 base and J by 8 bases. CDR3 bases: TGTGCCAGCAGCTTAGAACTAGCGGGAGGGTATGAGCAGTTCTTC. Translating gives CASSLELAGGYEQFF.

This chain uses TRBV7-9 with TRBJ2-1, with TRBD2 matching 7 bases. The J segment lost 8 bases and the V segment lost 5 bases, leaving 9 bases of the junction unmatched. This CDR3 region has 14 residues. The V gene's germline CDR1 is SEHNR and CDR2 FQNEAQ (reference sequence). The DNA of the CDR3 is TGTGCCAGCAGCACCCCGACTAGCTCAGATGAGCAGTTCTTC. The encoded protein is CASSTPTSSDEQFF.

The chain has TRBV18 and TRBJ1-4; 9 bases align to TRBD1. The germline V gene encodes CDR1 KGHSH and CDR2 LQKENI. There are 14 residues in the CDR3. J gave up 8 bases and V 6 bases, and 7 bases lay outside the gene matches. CDR3 sequence (DNA): TGTGCCAGCTCCCTCCGGGACAGGGACGAAAAACTGTTTTTT. It encodes CASSLRDRDEKLFF. The full variable domain, its missing parts supplied by reference TRBV18 and TRBJ1-4, is NAGVMQNPRHLVRRRGQEARLRCSPMKGHSHVYWYRQLPEEGLKFMVYLQKENIIDESGMPKERFSAEFPKEGPSILRIQQVVRGDSAAYFCASSLRDRDEKLFFGSGTQLSVL.

This chain uses TRBV4-3 with TRBJ1-2; D uncertain. CDR3 size: 15 residues. CDR1 is LGHNA, CDR2 YSLEER, per germline. V gave up 4 bases and J gave up 8 bases, with 20 bases separating them. CDR3 nucleotides: TGCGCCAGCAGCCCTTCCGATGCGGGTCTGGGAGGCTACACCTTC. It is translated as CASSPSDAGLGGYTF.

The chain carries TRBV6-5 and TRBJ1-1; perhaps TRBD1 as D (5 bases). The CDR3 totals 12 residues. V gave up 2 bases and J gave up 5 bases, with 6 bases separating them. CDR1 is MNHEY, CDR2 SVGAGI, per germline. CDR3: CASSYKGTEAFF. The DNA for the CDR3 is TGTGCCAGCAGTTACAAGGGGACTGAAGCTTTCTTT.

The chain combines TRBV15 with TRBJ2-2; a weak D match, TRBD2 (6 bases). The CDR3 runs to 17 residues. CDR1 and CDR2 from the germline V gene are LNHNV and YYDKDF (reference sequence). Trimming pared 3 bases from V and 1 base from J, leaving 15 bases between. CDR3 in DNA: TGTGCCACCAGCAGGGGTACTGGGACTTTGAACACCGGGGAGCTGTTTTTT. Amino acid sequence: CATSRGTGTLNTGELFF.

This sequence joins TRBV11-3 and TRBJ2-7; perhaps TRBD2 as D (6 bases). The germline V gene encodes CDR1 SGHNT and CDR2 YENEEA. V gave up 5 bases and J gave up 5 bases, with 13 bases separating them. CDR3 length: 13 amino acids. CDR3 coding DNA: TGTGCCAGCAGCATGGGGGGAGTCCACGAGCAGTACTTC. It is translated as CASSMGGVHEQYF.

The rearrangement links TRBV4-1 to TRBJ2-1; 9 bases map to TRBD1. Germline CDR1 is MGHRA and CDR2 is YSYEKL. Germline trimming cut 5 bases from V and 6 bases from J; bases unmatched to any gene: 8. The CDR3 consists of 15 residues. The CDR3 region has the DNA TGCGCCAGCAGCAAAGGGACAGGGATTCTCAATGAGCAGTTCTTC. It encodes CASSKGTGILNEQFF.

The chain recombines TRBV7-2 with TRBJ2-6; D is ambiguous. Trimming removed 2 bases at V and 0 bases at J, with 14 bases between. CDR1 is SGHTA, CDR2 FQGNSA, per germline. The CDR3 consists of 18 residues. The CDR3 loop is CASSLRRTALSGANVLTF. For the CDR3, the DNA is TGTGCCAGCAGCTTAAGGCGAACAGCCCTCTCTGGGGCCAACGTCCTGACTTTC.

On this clone itself: This sample includes further DNA sequences coding for the same CDR3. In nucleotides, the CDR3 is TGTGCCAGCAGAGGACAGTTGAACACTGAAGCTTTCTTT. The encoded protein is CASRGQLNTEAFF. This rearrangement joins TRBV12-3 or TRBV12-4 to TRBJ1-1; D is perhaps TRBD1 (6 bases). The CDR3 runs 13 residues. V gave up 6 bases and J gave up 0 bases, with 8 bases separating them.

This chain links TRBV5-4 with TRBJ1-1; D is possibly TRBD1 (6 bases). The CDR3 is made up of 15 amino acids. Trimming took off 3 bases at V and 4 bases at J, with 16 bases between the two ends. CDR1 and CDR2 (germline): SGHNT, YYREEE (reference sequence). In DNA, the CDR3 is TGTGCCAGCAGCTCCCCGCCGAGGGGGAGCACTGAAGCTTTCTTT. This sequence encodes CASSSPPRGSTEAFF.

The rearrangement uses TRBV28 and TRBJ2-7, with a weak D call TRBD1 (6 bases). The CDR3 is made up of 14 amino acids. V lost 3 bases and J 5 bases, leaving 14 bases between the germline ends. Germline V gene lookup returns CDR1 MDHEN and CDR2 SYDVKM. The CDR3 loop reads CASSLVQGFDEQYF. The CDR3 DNA is TGTGCCAGCAGTTTGGTACAGGGATTTGACGAGCAGTACTTC.

The J gene is TRBJ2-3, the V gene TRBV6-2 or TRBV6-3; no firm D call. The CDR3 contains 15 residues. In germline, CDR1 is MNHEY, CDR2 SVGEGT. Trimming cost V 4 bases and J 3 bases, with 14 bases left between them. The DNA of the CDR3 is TGTGCCAGCAGTTTTCCCTTGGGCCCTACAGATACGCAGTATTTT. Translated, it gives CASSFPLGPTDTQYF.

The chain couples TRBV7-8 to TRBJ1-4, with D perhaps TRBD1 (6 bases). V dropped 7 bases and J dropped 3 bases, with 12 bases sitting between them. Germline CDR1 reads SGHVS; CDR2 reads FQNEAQ. CDR3 length equals 14 residues. The CDR3 sequence is CASNPQGPNEKLFF. The CDR3 region has the DNA TGTGCCAGCAACCCACAGGGTCCTAATGAAAAACTGTTTTTT.

The chain links TRBV19 to TRBJ2-1; 9 positions agree with TRBD1. CDR1 is LNHDA, CDR2 SQIVND, per germline (reference sequence). The CDR3 consists of 15 residues. The V and J ends lost 1 base and 8 bases, in that order; junction bases with no gene match: 6. Here the CDR3 reads CASSIGPGTGYEQFF. The CDR3 nucleotides are TGTGCCAGTAGTATAGGACCCGGGACAGGGTATGAGCAGTTCTTC.

This clone has just a few counts. The chain recombines TRBV2 with TRBJ2-5; D gene unclear. Germline lookup yields CDR1 SNHLY and CDR2 FYNNEI. V was cut by 7 bases and J by 2 bases, with 8 bases left in between. This CDR3 has 12 amino acids. CDR3 sequence: CASTIAQETQYF. The CDR3 DNA reads as TGTGCCAGCACTATAGCTCAAGAGACCCAGTACTTC.

The V call is TRBV5-1, the J call TRBJ2-1, with TRBD1 matching 10 bases. The germline gives CDR1 SGHRS, CDR2 YFSETQ. CDR3 length equals 15 residues. With 5 bases clipped from V and 4 bases from J, the junction kept 6 bases outside the gene matches. This CDR3 reads CASSSGTGDYNEQFF. The CDR3 nucleotides are TGCGCCAGCAGTTCCGGGACAGGGGATTACAATGAGCAGTTCTTC.

The rearrangement uses TRBV19 and TRBJ1-5; TRBD1 matches at 7 bases. In germline, CDR1 is LNHDA, CDR2 SQIVND (reference sequence). The CDR3 consists of 15 residues. The V and J ends lost 4 bases and 6 bases, in that order; junction bases with no gene match: 9. The DNA for the CDR3 is TGTGCCAGTAGTACCGGACAGGTGAGAGGTCAGCCCCAGCATTTT. Residues: CASSTGQVRGQPQHF.

The rearrangement links TRBV28 to TRBJ1-5; a weak D match, TRBD1 (5 bases). The CDR3 is made up of 17 amino acids. The ends were cut back, 1 base at V and 6 bases at J, with 19 bases in the middle. Germline CDR1 reads MDHEN; CDR2 reads SYDVKM. The chain's CDR3 is CASSLFNRGPWGQPQHF. The CDR3 DNA is TGTGCCAGCAGTTTATTTAATAGGGGCCCGTGGGGTCAGCCCCAGCATTTT.

This chain joins TRBV18 and TRBJ1-2; TRBD1 matches at 7 bases. Losses at the gene ends were 3 bases for V and 5 bases for J; bases not matched to a gene: 6. Per the germline V gene, CDR1 is KGHSH and CDR2 is LQKENI. This CDR3 contains 14 residues. CDR3 nucleotide sequence: TGTGCCAGCTCACCCGAGGGGGCAGGATATGGCTACACCTTC. Amino acid sequence: CASSPEGAGYGYTF. Full variable domain (remainder filled in from reference TRBV18 and TRBJ1-2): NAGVMQNPRHLVRRRGQEARLRCSPMKGHSHVYWYRQLPEEGLKFMVYLQKENIIDESGMPKERFSAEFPKEGPSILRIQQVVRGDSAAYFCASSPEGAGYGYTFGSGTRLTVV.

The rearrangement links TRBV6-2 or TRBV6-3 to TRBJ2-7; 12 nucleotides match TRBD2. Germline CDR1 and CDR2: MNHEY and SVGEGT. Losses at the gene ends were 2 bases for V and 3 bases for J; bases not matched to a gene: 8. This CDR3 region has 17 residues. Written as DNA, the CDR3 is TGTGCCAGCAGTTACGCCTCTGGACTAGCGGGATTCTACGAGCAGTACTTC. Residues: CASSYASGLAGFYEQYF.

The chain links TRBV5-4 to TRBJ1-6; D unclear. Deletions cut 2 bases from V and 5 bases from J, with 14 bases between. This CDR3 has 16 residues. CDR1 is SGHNT and CDR2 is YYREEE in the germline V gene (reference sequence). CDR3 region: CASSFGGRIDNSPLHF. The CDR3 nucleotides read TGTGCCAGCAGCTTTGGAGGGAGAATAGATAATTCACCCCTCCACTTT.